The next 26 T cell receptor beta chains were all read from a single sample in a study of cytomegalovirus exposure and HLA in healthy donors (dated 2017 in TCRdb). The library was prepared using the immunoSEQ multiplex PCR assay. For the multiplex PCR, a mixture combining 60 forward primers for TCR Vbeta segments and 13 reverse primers for TCR Jbeta segments was used. The table comes from immuneACCESS by way of TCRdb, which keeps in-frame sequences with V and J called. Part of the clones is missing from these tables; in studies checked, under half for an unresolved V gene and the rest for unknown reasons. The sample profile shows approximately 140,000 clones; nearly 85% of them were found once. The ten largest clones take up approximately 1.1% of the sample. Specimen: PBMCs. The receptors originated from a boy aged 10-17 years in good health and CMV-seronegative.

The J gene is TRBJ2-1, the V gene TRBV7-2; 15 positions agree with TRBD2. V was clipped by 1 base and J by 4 bases; unmatched bases: 8. The CDR3 sequence is 19 residues long. Germline V gene data show CDR1 as SGHTA and CDR2 as FQGNSA. Written as DNA, the CDR3 is TGTGCCAGCAGCTTAGTAGGGGGGACTAGCGGGAGGACGTACAATGAGCAGTTCTTC. Its translation is CASSLVGGTSGRTYNEQFF.

The chain carries TRBV7-9 and TRBJ2-7; 8 bases match TRBD1. The CDR3 is 16 residues long. Germline CDR1 is SEHNR and CDR2 is FQNEAQ (reference sequence). The J segment lost 5 bases and the V segment lost 1 base, leaving 10 bases of the junction unmatched. The CDR3 coding sequence is TGTGCCAGCAGCTTAGTCGGGGCAGGGGGCGCTCACGAGCAGTACTTC. Amino acids: CASSLVGAGGAHEQYF.

Remarks on this clone: The sample has other DNA sequences that encode this CDR3 too. This chain uses TRBV7-2 with TRBJ2-1; TRBD2 aligns across 11 bases. CDR1 SGHTA and CDR2 FQGNSA come from the germline V gene. Unmatched junction bases numbered 5, after V lost 6 bases and J lost 4 bases. CDR3 size: 15 residues. The CDR3 nucleotides are TGTGCCAGCAGGTCAGGGACTAGCGGTTACAATGAGCAGTTCTTC. This gives the protein CASRSGTSGYNEQFF.

The chain links TRBV10-3 to TRBJ2-7; perhaps TRBD2 as D (6 bases). The CDR3 spans 13 residues. Trimming pared 11 bases from V and 6 bases from J, leaving 20 bases between. Germline assignment: CDR1 ENHRY and CDR2 SYGVKD. The CDR3: CAVTAQGGGEQYF. As DNA, the CDR3 is TGTGCCGTCACAGCGCAGGGAGGTGGCGAGCAGTACTTC.

The chain recombines TRBV6-5 with TRBJ2-3; 10 bases line up with TRBD1. From germline, CDR1 is MNHEY and CDR2 SVGAGI. CDR3 length equals 14 residues. Unmatched junction bases numbered 7, after V lost 7 bases and J lost 6 bases. CDR3 amino acids: CASKGQGSRDTQYF. Written as DNA, the CDR3 is TGTGCCAGCAAGGGACAGGGGTCCCGTGATACGCAGTATTTT.

The chain is built from TRBV7-9 and TRBJ2-3, with 7 bases aligning to TRBD2. The germline gives CDR1 SEHNR, CDR2 FQNEAQ (reference sequence). Unmatched junction bases numbered 8, after V lost 5 bases and J lost 3 bases. This CDR3 spans 15 amino acids. The CDR3 here is CASSVPQAGTDTQYF. The CDR3 nucleotides read TGTGCCAGCAGCGTACCACAAGCGGGAACAGATACGCAGTATTTT.

The chain is built from TRBV7-8 and TRBJ2-3; D is ambiguous. The germline V and J ends were trimmed by 4 bases and 6 bases, with 8 bases remaining between them. The germline V gene encodes CDR1 SGHVS and CDR2 FQNEAQ. This CDR3 contains 12 residues. This CDR3 reads CASSSPFDTQYF. The DNA for the CDR3 is TGTGCCAGCAGCTCCCCCTTTGATACGCAGTATTTT.

The V call is TRBV5-6, the J call TRBJ2-2, with 13 bases that match TRBD2. V lost 5 bases, J lost 4 bases, and 5 bases stayed unmatched. This CDR3 comprises 16 residues. Germline CDR1 is SGHDT and CDR2 is YYEEEE. The chain's CDR3 is CASRRTSGSGTGELFF. In nucleotides, the CDR3 is TGTGCCAGCAGAAGGACTAGCGGGAGTGGCACCGGGGAGCTGTTTTTT.

This clone was observed a few times. The chain couples TRBV6-1 to TRBJ2-7; D is unresolved. Trimming took off 5 bases at V and 1 base at J, with 12 bases between the two ends. The CDR3 contains 14 residues. Looked up from germline, CDR1 is MNHNS and CDR2 is SASEGT. The CDR3 DNA reads as TGTGCCAGCAGTTATTTTTCGGGTTCCTACGAGCAGTACTTC. Translation: CASSYFSGSYEQYF.

This clone was counted a few times. This chain uses TRBV29-1 with TRBJ2-7; 9 bases match TRBD1. V dropped 4 bases and J dropped 5; count of bases not matched to a gene: 3. From germline, CDR1 is SQVTM and CDR2 ANQGSEA. This CDR3 contains 12 residues. In DNA, the CDR3 is TGCAGCGTTGGGACAGGGGACCACGAGCAGTACTTC. Residues: CSVGTGDHEQYF.

V is TRBV28 and J is TRBJ2-7, with TRBD2 as a possible D gene (6 bases). CDR3 length: 12 residues. Germline loops: CDR1 MDHEN, CDR2 SYDVKM. Deletions cut 2 bases from V and 6 bases from J, with 8 bases between. Written as DNA, the CDR3 is TGTGCCAGCAGTTTAGCTAGCGCCGAGCAGTACTTC. Protein: CASSLASAEQYF.

The sample holds one count of this clone. The chain recombines TRBV30 with TRBJ2-7, with 8 bases identical to TRBD1. Per the germline V gene, CDR1 is GTSNPN and CDR2 is SVGIG (reference sequence). The CDR3 covers 15 residues. With V trimmed by 0 bases and J by 1 base, 5 bases remained unmatched. The CDR3 DNA reads as TGTGCCTGGAGTGTCTGGCAGGGGGCTTCCTACGAGCAGTACTTC. This translates into CAWSVWQGASYEQYF.

CDR3 DNA sequence: TGTGCCAGCAGAACCGGGACAGGCTGGGAGACCCAGTACTTC. This translates into CASRTGTGWETQYF. This chain connects TRBV11-2 to TRBJ2-5, with 8 bases that match TRBD1. The V gene's germline CDR1 is SGHAT and CDR2 FQNNGV. This CDR3 has 14 amino acids. With 6 bases clipped from V and 5 bases from J, the junction kept 8 bases outside the gene matches.

There are a few counts of this clone. This chain connects TRBV4-3 to TRBJ1-4, with 11 bases aligning to TRBD1. Per germline, CDR1 LGHNA and CDR2 YSLEER. The CDR3 length is 15 residues. Losses at the gene ends were 4 bases for V and 7 bases for J; bases not matched to a gene: 5. CDR3 nucleotide sequence: TGCGCCAGCAGCCCACGGACAGGGGGCGGTGAAAAACTGTTTTTT. It yields the protein CASSPRTGGGEKLFF.

The chain employs TRBV30 and TRBJ2-1, with TRBD1 as a possible D gene (6 bases). The CDR3 covers 13 residues. Germline CDR1 GTSNPN, CDR2 SVGIG (reference sequence). V was pared by 3 bases and J by 12 bases, with 18 bases between. CDR3 DNA: TGTGCCTGGAGGGCACCCAGGGGTCGCGGGCAGTTCTTC. The encoded protein is CAWRAPRGRGQFF.

The rearrangement links TRBV6-4 to TRBJ2-1, with 12 bases matching TRBD2. Trimming took 3 bases from V and 9 from J; bases not matched to a gene: 6. The length of the CDR3 is 15 residues. Germline CDR1 and CDR2: MRHNA and SNTAGT. The CDR3 nucleotides are TGTGCCAGCAGTGATCCTAGCGGGGGGGATGGTGAGCAGTTCTTC. Amino acids: CASSDPSGGDGEQFF.

This clone was seen a handful of times. The chain uses TRBV6-5 and TRBJ2-7; no clear D gene. The CDR3 covers 13 residues. Deletions cut 4 bases from V and 3 bases from J, with 10 bases between. Germline V gene sequence: CDR1 MNHEY, CDR2 SVGAGI. In nucleotides, the CDR3 is TGTGCCAGCAGTTTCAACTCAGGCTACGAGCAGTACTTC. This gives the protein CASSFNSGYEQYF.

This sequence joins TRBV7-8 and TRBJ2-7, with TRBD2 matching over 7 bases. The germline V gene has CDR1 SGHVS and CDR2 FQNEAQ. The CDR3 has 14 residues. Trimming cost V 3 bases and J 1 base; bases outside gene matches: 3. CDR3 DNA sequence: TGTGCCAGCAGCTTCCAGGGAGGGTCCTACGAGCAGTACTTC. Its protein is CASSFQGGSYEQYF.

V gene TRBV6-1 combines with J gene TRBJ2-7; D gene unclear. CDR1 is MNHNS, CDR2 SASEGT, per germline. V was shortened by 0 bases and J by 4 bases, with 7 bases between the two germline ends. CDR3 size: 13 residues. The CDR3 region has the DNA TGTGCCAGCAGTGAAGCGGGCAGGTACGAGCAGTACTTC. This translates into CASSEAGRYEQYF.

This chain connects TRBV7-9 to TRBJ2-7, with D tentatively TRBD1 (6 bases). The length of the CDR3 is 15 residues. The germline gives CDR1 SEHNR, CDR2 FQNEAQ (reference sequence). Trimming took 5 bases from V and 0 from J, leaving 14 bases between them. This CDR3 is CASSPADRSSYEQYF. Here the CDR3 DNA reads TGTGCCAGCAGCCCCGCCGACAGGAGCTCCTACGAGCAGTACTTC.

The chain has TRBV15 and TRBJ2-2; D call uncertain. CDR3 length equals 11 residues. From germline, CDR1 is LNHNV and CDR2 YYDKDF (reference sequence). Between the trimmed V and J ends, which lost 5 bases and 6 bases, there was a span of 4 bases. The CDR3 bases are TGTGCCACCAGCGAGTCCGGGGAGCTGTTTTTT. It yields the protein CATSESGELFF.

This clone has more than one count but fewer than ten. The genes are TRBV30 and TRBJ1-4, with TRBD1 matching over 7 bases. The germline V gene has CDR1 GTSNPN and CDR2 SVGIG (reference sequence). The CDR3 loop spans 17 amino acids. Trimming took 0 bases from V and 6 from J; bases not matched to a gene: 13. CDR3 bases: TGTGCCTGGAGTGTACCCGTAGGGGGCATGATTTATGAAAAACTGTTTTTT. Translating gives CAWSVPVGGMIYEKLFF.

The rearrangement joins TRBV27 to TRBJ2-2, with 7 bases aligning to TRBD2. This CDR3 contains 17 residues. V was clipped by 3 bases and J by 1 base; unmatched bases: 8. Germline values: CDR1 MNHEY, CDR2 SMNVEV (reference sequence). The CDR3 bases are TGTGCCAGCAGTTTCTCCTCAGCGGGACGGAACACCGGGGAGCTGTTTTTT. Protein: CASSFSSAGRNTGELFF.

The rearrangement joins TRBV21-1 to TRBJ2-7; the table calls TRBD2, which could not be checked here. TRBV21-1 is a documented pseudogene. The CDR3 covers 18 residues. The CDR3 coding sequence is TGTGCCAGCAGCAAAGGGGCTAGCGGGAGGGAGGCTCCCTACGAGCAGTACTTC. Translation: CASSKGASGREAPYEQYF.

This clone appeared a single time. This chain joins TRBV14 and TRBJ2-5, with a possible D match to TRBD2 (5 bases). With 4 bases removed from V and 5 bases from J, the gap between germline ends came to 20 bases. This CDR3 has 16 amino acids. Germline assignment: CDR1 SGHDN and CDR2 FVKESK. In nucleotides, the CDR3 is TGTGCCAGCAGCCGCCCTTACGGGCTCCGAGGGGAGACCCAGTACTTC. Translated: CASSRPYGLRGETQYF.

The rearrangement joins TRBV30 to TRBJ1-2, with D tentatively TRBD1 (5 bases). Germline-derived CDR1 and CDR2 are GTSNPN and SVGIG (reference sequence). Trimming stripped 5 bases from V and 5 bases from J, with 6 bases between. This CDR3 comprises 10 residues. In nucleotides, the CDR3 is TGTGCCTGGGACAGTTATGGCTACACCTTC. Its translation is CAWDSYGYTF.